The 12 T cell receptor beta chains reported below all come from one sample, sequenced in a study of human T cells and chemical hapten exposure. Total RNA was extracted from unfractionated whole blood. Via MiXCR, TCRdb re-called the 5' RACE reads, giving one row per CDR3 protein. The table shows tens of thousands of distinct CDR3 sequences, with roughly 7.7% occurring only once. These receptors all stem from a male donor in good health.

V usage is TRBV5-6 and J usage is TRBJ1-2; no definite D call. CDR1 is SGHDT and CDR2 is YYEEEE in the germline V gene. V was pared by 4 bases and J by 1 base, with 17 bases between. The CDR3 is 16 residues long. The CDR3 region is CASSPYWPGDNYGYTF. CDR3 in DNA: TGTGCCAGCAGCCCGTATTGGCCAGGAGATAACTATGGCTACACCTTC. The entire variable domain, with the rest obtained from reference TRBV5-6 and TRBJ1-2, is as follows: DAGVTQSPTHLIKTRGQQVTLRCSPKSGHDTVSWYQQALGQGPQFIFQYYEEEERQRGNFPDRFSGHQFPNYSSELNVNALLLGDSALYLCASSPYWPGDNYGYTFGSGTRLTVV.

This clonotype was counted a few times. CDR3 coding DNA: TGCAGCGTGGGACCGGGACTGAACACTGAAGCTTTCTTT. Protein product: CSVGPGLNTEAFF. The chain joins TRBV29-1 to TRBJ1-1; possibly TRBD1 for D (5 bases). This CDR3 is built from 13 residues. The V gene's germline CDR1 is SQVTM and CDR2 ANQGSEA. V shed 6 bases and J shed 0 bases, with 11 bases lying between them.

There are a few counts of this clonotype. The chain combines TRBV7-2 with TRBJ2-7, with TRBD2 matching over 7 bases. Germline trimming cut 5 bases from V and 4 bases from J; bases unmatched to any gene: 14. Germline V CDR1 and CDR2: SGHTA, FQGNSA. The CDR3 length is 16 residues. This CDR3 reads CASSGTSWRERYEQYF. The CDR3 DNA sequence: TGTGCCAGCAGCGGAACGTCTTGGCGGGAGAGATACGAGCAGTACTTC.

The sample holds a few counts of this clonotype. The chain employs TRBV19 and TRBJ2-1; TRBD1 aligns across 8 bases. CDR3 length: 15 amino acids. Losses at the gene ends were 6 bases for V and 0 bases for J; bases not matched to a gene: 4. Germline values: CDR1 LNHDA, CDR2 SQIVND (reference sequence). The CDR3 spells CASRDRASSYNEQFF. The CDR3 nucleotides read TGTGCCAGTAGGGACAGGGCGAGCTCCTACAATGAGCAGTTCTTC.

The CDR3 bases are TGTGCCAGCAGTACCCGGGACAGTAATCAGCCCCAGCATTTT. Protein sequence: CASSTRDSNQPQHF. The rearrangement uses TRBV12-3 or TRBV12-4 and TRBJ1-5, with 7 bases fitting TRBD1. J lost 4 bases, V lost 5 bases, and 5 bases had no gene match. This CDR3 contains 14 residues.

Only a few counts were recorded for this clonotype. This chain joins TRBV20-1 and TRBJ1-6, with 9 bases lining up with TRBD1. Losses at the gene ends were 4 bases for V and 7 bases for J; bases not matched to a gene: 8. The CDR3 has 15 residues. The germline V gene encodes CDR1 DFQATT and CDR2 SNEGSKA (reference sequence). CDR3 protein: CSAKGQGAENSPLHF. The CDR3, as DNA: TGCAGTGCTAAGGGACAGGGCGCGGAAAATTCACCCCTCCACTTT.

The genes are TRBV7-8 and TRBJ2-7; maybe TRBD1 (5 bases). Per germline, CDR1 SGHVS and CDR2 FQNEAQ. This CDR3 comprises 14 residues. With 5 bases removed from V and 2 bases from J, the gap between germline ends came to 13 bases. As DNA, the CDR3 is TGTGCCAGCAGCGCCAGGGCCCCTGCCTACGAGCAGTACTTC. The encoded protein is CASSARAPAYEQYF.

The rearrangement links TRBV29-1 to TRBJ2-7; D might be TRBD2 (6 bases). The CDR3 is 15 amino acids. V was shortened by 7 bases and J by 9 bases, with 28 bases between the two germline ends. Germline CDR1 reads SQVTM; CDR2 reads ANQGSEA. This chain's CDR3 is CSAARDARGFAMQYF. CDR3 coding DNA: TGCAGCGCGGCGCGGGACGCACGGGGATTCGCTATGCAGTACTTC.

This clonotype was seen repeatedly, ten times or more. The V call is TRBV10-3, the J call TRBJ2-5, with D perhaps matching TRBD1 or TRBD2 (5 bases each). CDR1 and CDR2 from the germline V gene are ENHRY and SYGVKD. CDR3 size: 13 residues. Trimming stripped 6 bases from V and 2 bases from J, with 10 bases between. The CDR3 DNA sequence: TGTGCCATCAGGGGAGACAGACAAGAGACCCAGTACTTC. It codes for CAIRGDRQETQYF.

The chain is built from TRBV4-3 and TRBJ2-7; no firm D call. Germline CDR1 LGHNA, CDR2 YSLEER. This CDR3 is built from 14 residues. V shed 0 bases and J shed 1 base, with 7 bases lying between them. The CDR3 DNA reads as TGCGCCAGCAGCCAAGACAGGTCGTCCTACGAGCAGTACTTC. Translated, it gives CASSQDRSSYEQYF.

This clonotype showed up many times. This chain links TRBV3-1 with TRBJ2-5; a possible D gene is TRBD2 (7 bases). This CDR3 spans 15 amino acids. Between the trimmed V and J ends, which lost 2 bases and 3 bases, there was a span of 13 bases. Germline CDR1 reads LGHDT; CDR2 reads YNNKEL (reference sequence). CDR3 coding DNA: TGTGCCAGCAGCCAACGGGGGGACAACGAAGAGACCCAGTACTTC. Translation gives CASSQRGDNEETQYF.

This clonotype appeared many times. This chain's CDR3 is CASGAGGGTDTQYF. CDR3 nucleotides: TGTGCCAGCGGAGCGGGAGGCGGCACAGATACGCAGTATTTT. This chain connects TRBV6-4 to TRBJ2-3, with TRBD2 matching 9 bases. There are 14 residues in the CDR3. Germline assignment: CDR1 MRHNA and CDR2 SNTAGT. V was clipped by 8 bases and J by 1 base; unmatched bases: 4.